The T cell receptor (beta chain) under discussion was sequenced for a study of sequential checkpoint blockade in melanoma. Germline assignment: CDR1 SGHDT and CDR2 YYEEEE. The CDR3 has 15 residues. V gave up 4 bases and J gave up 7 bases; unmatched junction bases: 11. Treatment described: randomized to nivolumab then ipilimumab (arm A) or the reverse (arm B). PBMC sorting kept live CD3+CD8+ cells without CD19 or CD56. Sequenced by immunoSEQ multiplex PCR; TCRdb stores in-frame clones only, minus some. The sample lists around 9,700 clones, around 60% seen once, with 15% to 20% in the top ten. The chain couples TRBV5-6 to TRBJ1-5; 7 bases line up with TRBD1. This TCR derives from a human donor with melanoma. The material was CD8+ T cells sorted from blood (inferred from file names), obtained from a patient given nivolumab and ipilimumab in sequence. CDR3 DNA: TGTGCCAGCAGCCCGTCCCCGACAGGGAACCAGCCCCAGCATTTT. Residues: CASSPSPTGNQPQHF.